One and the same sample provided the 25 T cell receptor beta chains below, sequenced in a study of neurological immune-mediated disorders. TCRdb re-derived calls from the 5' RACE reads in MiXCR, one entry per CDR3 protein. The table shows 95,000 or so distinct CDR3 sequences, with roughly 4% occurring only once. Sequenced input: PBMCs. Every receptor here comes from a woman in her late teens or twenties with multiple sclerosis.

This clonotype occurred many times. The chain combines TRBV29-1 with TRBJ2-2, with TRBD2 matching 8 bases. This CDR3 is built from 17 residues. With V trimmed by 6 bases and J by 3 bases, 15 bases remained unmatched. CDR1 is SQVTM, CDR2 ANQGSEA, per germline. CDR3 nucleotide sequence: TGCAGCGTGGCAGCCCGGGCACGGCGGGAGGACACCGGGGAGCTGTTTTTT. As protein: CSVAARARREDTGELFF.

This clonotype was seen many times. J is TRBJ1-6 and V is TRBV4-1; D call uncertain. The germline V and J ends were trimmed by 1 base and 0 bases, with 16 bases remaining between them. The germline V gene has CDR1 MGHRA and CDR2 YSYEKL. CDR3 length: 19 residues. CDR3 region: CASSQVWPAMSSYNSPLHF. CDR3 DNA sequence: TGCGCCAGCAGCCAAGTTTGGCCAGCTATGAGCTCCTATAATTCACCCCTCCACTTT.

This clonotype has a count of ten or more. J is TRBJ2-7 and V is TRBV15; D possibly uses TRBD1 or TRBD2 (6 bases each). Germline lookup yields CDR1 LNHNV and CDR2 YYDKDF (reference sequence). Trimming removed 0 bases at V and 6 bases at J, with 12 bases between. This CDR3 has 14 amino acids. CDR3 in amino acids: CATSRDRGLVEQYF. The CDR3 DNA reads TGTGCCACCAGCAGAGATCGGGGGCTAGTCGAGCAGTACTTC.

This clonotype was found many times. The chain is built from TRBV6-2 or TRBV6-3 and TRBJ2-3; the D is unclear. Germline V gene sequence: CDR1 MNHEY, CDR2 SVGEGT. The V gene lost 0 bases and the J gene lost 2 bases, with 12 bases spanning the gap. There are 16 residues in the CDR3. DNA of the CDR3: TGTGCCAGCAGTTACTCCGGGCCTCCTTACACAGATACGCAGTATTTT. Its protein product is CASSYSGPPYTDTQYF.

This clonotype was recorded at least ten times. This chain connects TRBV7-2 to TRBJ2-2; TRBD2 might be the D (5 bases). Germline V gene sequence: CDR1 SGHTA, CDR2 FQGNSA. V lost 0 bases, J lost 4 bases, and 6 bases lay in between. The CDR3 covers 14 residues. The CDR3 nucleotides are TGTGCCAGCAGCTTAGCGGCGGGCACCGGGGAGCTGTTTTTT. Encoded protein: CASSLAAGTGELFF.

This clonotype was seen at least ten times. This sequence joins TRBV21-1 and TRBJ2-7; the D segment call TRBD1 is taken from the table without a DNA check. TRBV21-1 is an annotated pseudogene. The CDR3 loop spans 16 amino acids. The chain's CDR3 is CASSKPPGITSYEQYF. CDR3 DNA: TGTGCCAGCAGCAAACCCCCAGGGATCACCTCCTACGAGCAGTACTTC.

Only a few counts were recorded for this clonotype. The chain combines TRBV10-3 with TRBJ2-7, with no clear D. Germline V lookup: CDR1 ENHRY, CDR2 SYGVKD. The germline V and J ends were trimmed by 3 bases and 6 bases, with 15 bases remaining between them. The CDR3 length is 14 residues. The CDR3, as DNA: TGTGCCATCAGTGACCCGGTGCAGTGGGGCGAGCAGTACTTC. It translates to CAISDPVQWGEQYF.

This clonotype was recorded many times. The chain links TRBV20-1 to TRBJ1-6; D gene uncertain. V shed 0 bases and J shed 6 bases, with 6 bases lying between them. The CDR3 extends over 13 amino acids. The V gene's germline CDR1 is DFQATT and CDR2 SNEGSKA (reference sequence). CDR3 residues: CSARDPGNSPLHF. The CDR3 nucleotides read TGCAGTGCTAGAGATCCGGGTAATTCACCCCTCCACTTT.

This clonotype was counted a few times. A much larger clone lies one base from this, so it may be a read error. This rearrangement joins TRBV20-1 to TRBJ2-3; D is possibly TRBD1 or TRBD2 (7 bases each). The CDR3 runs to 16 residues. The germline V gene encodes CDR1 DFQATT and CDR2 SNEGSKA (reference sequence). The chain's CDR3 is CSAPRGGRAPTDKQYF. The DNA for the CDR3 is TGCAGTGCCCCCAGGGGGGGGAGGGCACCCACAGATAAGCAGTATTTT.

There are many counts of this clonotype. The chain is built from TRBV7-2 and TRBJ2-1; 10 bases line up with TRBD2. With 8 bases clipped from V and 0 bases from J, the junction kept 10 bases outside the gene matches. Germline V gives CDR1 SGHTA, CDR2 FQGNSA. This CDR3 comprises 17 residues. CDR3 bases: TGTGCCAGCCGACCCTCGAGCGGGAGGGCCTCCTACAATGAGCAGTTCTTC. Translated: CASRPSSGRASYNEQFF.

The table lists this clonotype with many counts. The V and J genes are TRBV5-1 and TRBJ2-3; D is unresolved. Trimming took off 2 bases at V and 2 bases at J, with 9 bases between the two ends. The length of the CDR3 is 14 residues. Germline V gene lookup returns CDR1 SGHRS and CDR2 YFSETQ. The CDR3 spells CASSFRTDTDTQYF. CDR3 DNA: TGCGCCAGCAGCTTTCGGACGGACACAGATACGCAGTATTTT.

With respect to this clonotype: This may come from a read error, since a much larger clone is one base off. The gene calls are TRBV27 and TRBJ2-1; 10 bases fit TRBD2. The trim removed 5 bases at V and 3 bases at J, leaving 4 bases unmatched. The V gene's germline CDR1 is MNHEY and CDR2 SMNVEV (reference sequence). The CDR3 spans 15 residues. The CDR3 DNA reads TGTGCCAGCAGTAGCGGGGGGGCGAACTACAATGAGCAGTTCTTC. Translation: CASSSGGANYNEQFF.

This clonotype has a count of ten or more. V is TRBV5-1 and J is TRBJ1-1; D is uncertain. With 4 bases removed from V and 0 bases from J, the gap between germline ends came to 10 bases. The CDR3 has 14 amino acids. Germline V lookup: CDR1 SGHRS, CDR2 YFSETQ. The chain's CDR3 is CASSMDGLNTEAFF. For the CDR3, the DNA is TGCGCCAGCAGCATGGACGGCTTGAACACTGAAGCTTTCTTT. Filled out from reference TRBV5-1 and TRBJ1-1, the complete variable domain reads KAGVTQTPRYLIKTRGQQVTLSCSPISGHRSVSWYQQTPGQGLQFLFEYFSETQRNKGNFPGRFSGRQFSNSRSEMNVSTLELGDSALYLCASSMDGLNTEAFFGQGTRLTVV.

In this sample, this clonotype turned up many times. The rearrangement uses TRBV5-6 and TRBJ2-7; a possible D gene is TRBD1 (5 bases). From germline, CDR1 is SGHDT and CDR2 YYEEEE. The CDR3 length is 15 residues. V dropped 2 bases and J dropped 3 bases, with 15 bases sitting between them. CDR3 in amino acids: CASSFRVLQSYEQYF. The CDR3 coding sequence is TGTGCCAGCAGCTTCAGGGTTTTACAGAGCTACGAGCAGTACTTC.

The chain links TRBV6-2 or TRBV6-3 to TRBJ2-5; maybe TRBD2 (8 bases). V was shortened by 7 bases and J by 5 bases, with 20 bases between the two germline ends. This CDR3 spans 15 amino acids. The germline CDR1 and CDR2 sequences are MNHEY and SVGEGT. The CDR3 sequence is CASTHREGAWETQYF. The CDR3 DNA is TGTGCCAGCACTCACCGGGAGGGGGCTTGGGAGACCCAGTACTTC.

This clonotype was found many times. The rearrangement links TRBV7-2 to TRBJ2-7; D is perhaps TRBD1 (6 bases). Trimming pared 5 bases from V and 2 bases from J, leaving 13 bases between. The CDR3 consists of 14 residues. Per germline, CDR1 SGHTA and CDR2 FQGNSA. The CDR3 loop reads CASSPGTRPYEQYF. As DNA, the CDR3 is TGTGCCAGCAGCCCCGGGACACGACCCTACGAGCAGTACTTC. Based on the CDR3 plus reference TRBV7-2 and TRBJ2-7, the full variable domain is GAGVSQSPSNKVTEKGKDVELRCDPISGHTALYWYRQSLGQGLEFLIYFQGNSAPDKSGLPSDRFSAERTGGSVSTLTIQRTQQEDSAVYLCASSPGTRPYEQYFGPGTRLTVT.

This clonotype was seen only a few times. The rearrangement uses TRBV6-4 and TRBJ2-1; 8 nucleotides match TRBD2. This CDR3 has 16 residues. With 1 base clipped from V and 6 bases from J, the junction kept 8 bases outside the gene matches. Germline CDR1 MRHNA, CDR2 SNTAGT. The CDR3 DNA is TGTGCCAGCAGTGACTTCTCAGCGGGAGATACCAATGAGCAGTTCTTC. Residues: CASSDFSAGDTNEQFF.

This clonotype was detected ten times or more. The gene calls are TRBV28 and TRBJ2-7, with TRBD2 matching over 11 bases. The CDR3 is made up of 15 amino acids. V shed 7 bases and J 3 bases; nucleotides not matched to a gene: 8. Germline V gives CDR1 MDHEN, CDR2 SYDVKM. The CDR3, as DNA: TGTGCCAGCACCGCGACTAGCGGGGATTACTACGAGCAGTACTTC. The encoded protein is CASTATSGDYYEQYF.

This clonotype was recorded many times. One base away lies a much larger clone, so this may be a sequencing read error. This rearrangement joins TRBV7-2 to TRBJ2-7; D not certain. The CDR3 spans 11 residues. Germline V CDR1 and CDR2: SGHTA, FQGNSA. In nucleotides, the CDR3 is TGTGACAGCAGCGCGCTTTACGAGCAGTACTTC. Amino acid sequence: CDSSALYEQYF.

The table lists this clonotype with many counts. The V call is TRBV7-2, the J call TRBJ2-7; no reliable D call. This CDR3 spans 13 amino acids. V was trimmed by 1 base and J by 4 bases, leaving 8 bases between them. Germline V gene lookup returns CDR1 SGHTA and CDR2 FQGNSA. The CDR3 loop is CASSLVGFYEQYF. The CDR3 coding sequence is TGTGCCAGCAGCTTAGTCGGGTTTTACGAGCAGTACTTC.

This clonotype was observed at least ten times. The chain employs TRBV6-6 and TRBJ2-5, with a possible D match to TRBD2 (5 bases). The CDR3 consists of 14 residues. Per the germline V gene, CDR1 is MNHNY and CDR2 is SVGAGI (reference sequence). Trimming pared 0 bases from V and 1 base from J, leaving 6 bases between. In nucleotides, the CDR3 is TGTGCCAGCAGTTACTCCGGGGTCCAAGAGACCCAGTACTTC. Translating gives CASSYSGVQETQYF.

This clonotype was picked up many times. V usage is TRBV6-2 or TRBV6-3 and J usage is TRBJ1-5, with TRBD1 matching over 8 bases. The CDR3 contains 17 residues. Germline V gene data show CDR1 as MNHEY and CDR2 as SVGEGT. Germline trimming cut 2 bases from V and 5 bases from J; bases unmatched to any gene: 11. The CDR3: CASSYLGDSGGHQPQHF. Here the CDR3 DNA reads TGTGCCAGCAGTTACCTTGGGGATTCAGGGGGCCATCAGCCCCAGCATTTT.

The CDR3 coding sequence is TGTGCCAGCAGCCAAACAGGGGGCTCCACAGATACGCAGTATTTT. As protein: CASSQTGGSTDTQYF. The chain employs TRBV7-9 and TRBJ2-3; TRBD1 matches at 9 bases. V was clipped by 5 bases and J by 2 bases; unmatched bases: 5. The CDR3 covers 15 residues. The germline V gene has CDR1 SEHNR and CDR2 FQNEAQ (reference sequence).

This clonotype has a count of ten or more. V usage is TRBV20-1 and J usage is TRBJ1-2; D not certain. Germline loops: CDR1 DFQATT, CDR2 SNEGSKA (reference sequence). The V end lost 7 bases, the J end lost 2 bases, and 5 bases lay between the germline ends. The CDR3 is 10 amino acids. The CDR3 is CSVANYGYTF. The CDR3 bases are TGCAGTGTGGCAAACTATGGCTACACCTTC.

Many counts were recorded for this clonotype. The rearrangement uses TRBV5-1 and TRBJ2-3; D remains ambiguous. CDR1 is SGHRS and CDR2 is YFSETQ in the germline V gene. Trimming took 3 bases from V and 0 from J, leaving 5 bases between them. The CDR3 contains 13 residues. CDR3: CASSSSSTDTQYF. For the CDR3, the DNA is TGCGCCAGCAGCTCCTCTAGCACAGATACGCAGTATTTT.